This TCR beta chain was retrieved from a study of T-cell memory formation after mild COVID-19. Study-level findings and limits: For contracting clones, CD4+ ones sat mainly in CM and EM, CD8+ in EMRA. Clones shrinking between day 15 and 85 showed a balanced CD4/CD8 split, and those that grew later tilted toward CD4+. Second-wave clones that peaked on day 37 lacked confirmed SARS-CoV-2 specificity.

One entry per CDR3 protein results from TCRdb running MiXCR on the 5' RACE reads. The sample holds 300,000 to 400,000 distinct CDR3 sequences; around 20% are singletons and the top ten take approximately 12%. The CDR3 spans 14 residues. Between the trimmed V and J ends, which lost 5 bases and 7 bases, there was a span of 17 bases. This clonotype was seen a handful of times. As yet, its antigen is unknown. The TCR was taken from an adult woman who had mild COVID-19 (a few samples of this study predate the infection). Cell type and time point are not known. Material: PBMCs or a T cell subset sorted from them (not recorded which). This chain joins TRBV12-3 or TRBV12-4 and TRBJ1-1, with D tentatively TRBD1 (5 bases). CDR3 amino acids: CASSPLRGIDEAFF. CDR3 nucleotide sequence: TGTGCCAGCAGTCCACTTCGGGGGATAGATGAAGCTTTCTTT.